The T cell receptor beta chain described here comes from a study of Ad26.COV2.S vaccination and SARS-CoV-2 variants. Study-level background: By the intramuscular route, Ad26.COV2.S was given once, or twice 56 days apart. Study-wide results and caveats: The TCR-based breadth and depth measures might underestimate overall T cell responses. Vaccinees and placebo recipients showed similar non-spike TCR breadth. Vaccine recipients had higher spike-specific TCR breadth than placebo recipients.

The CDR3 totals 15 residues. V was shortened by 4 bases and J by 1 base, with 13 bases between the two germline ends. Per the germline V gene, CDR1 is MGHDK and CDR2 is SYGVNS. Concerning this clone itself: Its target is not known.

Here immunoSEQ multiplex PCR was the method, and the copy in TCRdb shows in-frame clones only, minus some. The profile shows 350,000 to 500,000 clones, around nine tenths of them singletons. As for treatment: around 19 received Ad26.COV2.S at low or high dose, single or two shots; about 5 received placebo; per-sample allocation not given. Sampling was done on day 63 after the first vaccine or placebo injection. The sequence was collected from a person aged 18-65 years who received the Ad26.COV2.S COVID-19 vaccine or a placebo. The source was peripheral blood, collected in a trial of Ad26.COV2.S vaccine versus placebo. The rearrangement uses TRBV25-1 and TRBJ2-5; either TRBD1 or TRBD2 may fit D (5 bases each). DNA of the CDR3: TGTGCCAGCAGTGTATTAAGTGGGACCCAAGAGACCCAGTACTTC. Protein sequence: CASSVLSGTQETQYF.